This TCR beta chain was obtained from a study of blood T cells in healthy people across ages. Study outcomes and limitations: Naive T cell percentage showed a strong correlation with the diversity of TCR beta.

Germline V gene sequence: CDR1 MDHEN, CDR2 SYDVKM. V dropped 5 bases and J dropped 11; count of bases not matched to a gene: 11. The CDR3 has 15 residues. A second PCR, run for about 7 to 12 cycles, used a sample-barcoded 5' primer plus a J-beta primer mix. Each CDR3 protein gets one entry after TCRdb re-called the 5' RACE reads with MiXCR. This sample yields 1.4 million or so distinct CDR3 sequences, of which under 55% are seen a single time; about 4% belongs to the top ten. A remark on this clonotype: Its antigen is still unknown.

Every donor contributed around 10 milliliters of peripheral blood by blood draw. Material for sequencing was blood. This TCR was recovered from a woman younger than 35 in good health. The gene calls are TRBV28 and TRBJ2-5; 13 positions agree with TRBD2. CDR3 sequence (DNA): TGTGCCAGCAGTCGCGGGACTAGCGGGATCAATGAGCAGTACTTC. As protein: CASSRGTSGINEQYF.